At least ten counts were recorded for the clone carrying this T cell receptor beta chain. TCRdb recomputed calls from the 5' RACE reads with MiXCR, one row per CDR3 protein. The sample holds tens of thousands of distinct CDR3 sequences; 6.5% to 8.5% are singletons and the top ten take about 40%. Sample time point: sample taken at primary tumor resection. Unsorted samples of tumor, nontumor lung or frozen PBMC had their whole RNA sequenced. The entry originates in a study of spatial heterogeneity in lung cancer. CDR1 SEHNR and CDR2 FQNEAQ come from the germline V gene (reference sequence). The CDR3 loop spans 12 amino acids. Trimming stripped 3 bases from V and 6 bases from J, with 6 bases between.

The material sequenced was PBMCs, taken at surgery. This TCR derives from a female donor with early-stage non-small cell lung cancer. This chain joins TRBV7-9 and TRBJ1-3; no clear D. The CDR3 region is CASSLQLNTIYF. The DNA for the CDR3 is TGTGCCAGCAGCTTGCAGCTAAACACCATATATTTT.